This TCR beta chain was captured in a study of shared clonotypes between healthy human individuals. Sequencing was performed with immunoSEQ multiplex PCR; in TCRdb, only in-frame clones are kept and a portion is missing. The sample has nearly 1,000,000 clones, 70% to 85% seen once. This clone was picked up a small number of times. The CDR3 is made up of 18 amino acids. V lost 4 bases to trimming and J lost 0 bases, with 19 bases between them. CDR1 is LNHDA, CDR2 SQIVND, per germline (reference sequence). This TCR derives from a man aged 18 to 30 in good health. Material for sequencing was memory CD4+ T cells sorted from blood. Subset given: CD45RA-negative fraction. The chain is built from TRBV19 and TRBJ2-4, with D perhaps matching TRBD1 (5 bases). CDR3 bases: TGTGCCAGTAGTACTATGACAGACCCTGACATAGCCAAAAACATTCAGTACTTC. This sequence encodes CASSTMTDPDIAKNIQYF.